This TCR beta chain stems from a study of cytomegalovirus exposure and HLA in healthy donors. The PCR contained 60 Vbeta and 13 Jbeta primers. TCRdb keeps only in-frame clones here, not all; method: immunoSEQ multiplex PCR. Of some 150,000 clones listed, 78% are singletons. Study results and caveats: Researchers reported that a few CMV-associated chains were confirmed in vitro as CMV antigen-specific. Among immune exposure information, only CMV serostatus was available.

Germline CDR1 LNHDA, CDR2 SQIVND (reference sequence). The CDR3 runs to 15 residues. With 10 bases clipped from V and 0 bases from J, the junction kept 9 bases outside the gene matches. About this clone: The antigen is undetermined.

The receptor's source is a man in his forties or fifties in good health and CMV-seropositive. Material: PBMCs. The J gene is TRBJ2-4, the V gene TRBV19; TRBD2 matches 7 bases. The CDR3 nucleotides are TGTGCCACCCTTGGGACTAACCTAGCCAAAAACATTCAGTACTTC. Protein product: CATLGTNLAKNIQYF.